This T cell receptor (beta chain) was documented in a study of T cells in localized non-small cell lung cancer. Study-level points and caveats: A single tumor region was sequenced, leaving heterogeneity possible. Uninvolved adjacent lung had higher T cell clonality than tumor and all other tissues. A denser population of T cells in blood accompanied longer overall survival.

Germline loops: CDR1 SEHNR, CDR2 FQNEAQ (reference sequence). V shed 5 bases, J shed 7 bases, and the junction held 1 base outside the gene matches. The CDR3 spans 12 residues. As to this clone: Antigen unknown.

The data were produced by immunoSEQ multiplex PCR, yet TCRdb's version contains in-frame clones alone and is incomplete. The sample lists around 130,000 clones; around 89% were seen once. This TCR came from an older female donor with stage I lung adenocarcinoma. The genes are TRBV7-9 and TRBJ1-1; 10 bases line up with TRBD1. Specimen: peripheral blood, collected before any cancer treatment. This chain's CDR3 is CASSRTGGEAFF. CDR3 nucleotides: TGTGCCAGCAGCCGGACAGGGGGTGAAGCTTTCTTT.